This entry describes one TCR beta chain. The data originate from a study of blood T cell repertoires in COVID-19. Whole-study context: Acute and convalescent COVID-19 samples came from the United States, Italy and Spain.

Profiled with immunoSEQ multiplex PCR; TCRdb holds only in-frame clones, not every one. The table records some 120,000 clones, around 63% of them present only once. The sequencing sample was made of peripheral blood. The source is a woman in her seventies with acute or convalescent COVID-19.

DNA for the CDR3: TGTGCCAGTAGTATCAAGGGGCTCGGTGGCTACACCTTC. Its translation is CASSIKGLGGYTF. V and J are TRBV19 and TRBJ1-2, with a tentative D call TRBD1 (5 bases). V was pared by 3 bases and J by 7 bases, with 12 bases between. Germline V gene data show CDR1 as LNHDA and CDR2 as SQIVND (reference sequence). The CDR3 length is 13 residues.